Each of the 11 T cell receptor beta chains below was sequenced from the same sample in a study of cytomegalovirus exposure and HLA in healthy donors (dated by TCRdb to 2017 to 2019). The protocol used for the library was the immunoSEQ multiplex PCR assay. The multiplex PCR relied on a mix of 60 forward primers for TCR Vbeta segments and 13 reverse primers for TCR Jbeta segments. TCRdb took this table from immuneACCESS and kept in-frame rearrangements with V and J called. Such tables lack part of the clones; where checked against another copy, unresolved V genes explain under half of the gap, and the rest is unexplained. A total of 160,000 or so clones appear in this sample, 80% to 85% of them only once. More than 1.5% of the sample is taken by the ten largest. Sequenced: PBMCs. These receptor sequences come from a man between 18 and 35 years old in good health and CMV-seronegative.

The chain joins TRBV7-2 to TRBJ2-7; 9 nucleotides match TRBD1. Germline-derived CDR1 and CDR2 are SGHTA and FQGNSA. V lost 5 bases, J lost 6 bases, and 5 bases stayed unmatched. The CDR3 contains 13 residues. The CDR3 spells CASSRQGGAEQYF. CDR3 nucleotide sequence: TGTGCCAGCAGCCGACAGGGGGGCGCCGAGCAGTACTTC.

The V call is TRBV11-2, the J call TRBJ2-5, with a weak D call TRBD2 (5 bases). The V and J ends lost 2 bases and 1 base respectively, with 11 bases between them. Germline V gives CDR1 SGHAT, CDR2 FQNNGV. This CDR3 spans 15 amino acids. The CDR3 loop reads CASSLKIAPQETQYF. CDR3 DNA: TGTGCCAGCAGCTTAAAGATAGCGCCCCAAGAGACCCAGTACTTC.

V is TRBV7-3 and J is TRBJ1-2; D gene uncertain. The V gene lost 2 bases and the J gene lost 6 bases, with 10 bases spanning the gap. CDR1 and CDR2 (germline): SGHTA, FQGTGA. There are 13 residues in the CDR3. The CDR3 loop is CASSLSEGHGYTF. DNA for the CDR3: TGTGCCAGCAGCTTATCCGAGGGCCATGGCTACACCTTC.

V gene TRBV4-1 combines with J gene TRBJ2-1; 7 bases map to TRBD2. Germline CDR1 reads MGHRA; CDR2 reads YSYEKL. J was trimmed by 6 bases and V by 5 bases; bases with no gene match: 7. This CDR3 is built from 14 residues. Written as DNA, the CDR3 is TGCGCCAGCAGCTCCCGGGAGGCCCCCAATGAGCAGTTCTTC. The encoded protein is CASSSREAPNEQFF.

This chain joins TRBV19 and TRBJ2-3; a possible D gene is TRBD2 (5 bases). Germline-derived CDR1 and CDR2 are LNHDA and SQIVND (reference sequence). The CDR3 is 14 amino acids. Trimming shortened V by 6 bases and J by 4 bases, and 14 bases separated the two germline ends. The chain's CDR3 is CASRTRDPADTQYF. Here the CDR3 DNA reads TGTGCCAGTAGGACCCGGGATCCGGCAGATACGCAGTATTTT.

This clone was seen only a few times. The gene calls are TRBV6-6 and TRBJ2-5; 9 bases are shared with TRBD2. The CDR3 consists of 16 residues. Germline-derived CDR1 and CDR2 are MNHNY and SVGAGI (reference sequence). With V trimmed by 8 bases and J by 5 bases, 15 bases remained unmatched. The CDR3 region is CASSHGREGGGETQYF. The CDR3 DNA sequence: TGTGCCAGCTCCCACGGGCGGGAGGGCGGGGGGGAGACCCAGTACTTC.

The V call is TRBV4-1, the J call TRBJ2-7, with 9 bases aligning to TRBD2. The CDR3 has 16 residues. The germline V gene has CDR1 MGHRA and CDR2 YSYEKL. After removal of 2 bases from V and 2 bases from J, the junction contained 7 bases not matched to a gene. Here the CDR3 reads CASSQIVLAGTYEQYF. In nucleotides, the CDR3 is TGCGCCAGCAGCCAAATAGTACTAGCGGGTACCTACGAGCAGTACTTC.

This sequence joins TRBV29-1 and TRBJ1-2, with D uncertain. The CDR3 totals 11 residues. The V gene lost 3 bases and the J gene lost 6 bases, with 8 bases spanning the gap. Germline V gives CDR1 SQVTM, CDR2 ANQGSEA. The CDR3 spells CSVDSVDGYTF. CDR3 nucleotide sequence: TGCAGCGTTGACTCCGTAGATGGCTACACCTTC. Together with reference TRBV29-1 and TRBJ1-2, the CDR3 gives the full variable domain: SAVISQKPSRDICQRGTSLTIQCQVDSQVTMMFWYRQQPGQSLTLIATANQGSEATYESGFVIDKFPISRPNLTFSTLTVSNMSPEDSSIYLCSVDSVDGYTFGSGTRLTVV.

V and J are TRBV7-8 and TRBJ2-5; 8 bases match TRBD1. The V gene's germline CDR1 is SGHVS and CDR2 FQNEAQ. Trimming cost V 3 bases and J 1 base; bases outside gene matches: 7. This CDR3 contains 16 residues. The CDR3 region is CASSFFTGGTQETQYF. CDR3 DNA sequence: TGTGCCAGCAGCTTTTTCACAGGGGGTACCCAAGAGACCCAGTACTTC.

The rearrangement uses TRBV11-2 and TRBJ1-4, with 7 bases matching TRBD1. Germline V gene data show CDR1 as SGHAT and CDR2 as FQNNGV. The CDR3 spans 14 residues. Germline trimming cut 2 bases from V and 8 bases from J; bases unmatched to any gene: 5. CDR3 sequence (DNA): TGTGCCAGCAGCTTATCTACAGGGGAAGAAAAACTGTTTTTT. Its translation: CASSLSTGEEKLFF. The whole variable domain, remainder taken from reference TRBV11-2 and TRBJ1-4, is EAGVAQSPRYKIIEKRQSVAFWCNPISGHATLYWYQQILGQGPKLLIQFQNNGVVDDSQLPKDRFSAERLKGVDSTLKIQPAKLEDSAVYLCASSLSTGEEKLFFGSGTQLSVL.

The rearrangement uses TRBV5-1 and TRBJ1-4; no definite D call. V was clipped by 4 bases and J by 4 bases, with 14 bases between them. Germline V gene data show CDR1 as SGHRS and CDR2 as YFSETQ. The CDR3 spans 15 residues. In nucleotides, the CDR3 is TGCGCCAGCAGCAGCCTCCCGGGGAATAATGAAAAACTGTTTTTT. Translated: CASSSLPGNNEKLFF.